What follows is one TCR beta chain and its context. The data belong to a study of blood T cell repertoires in COVID-19. The CDR3 loop spans 13 amino acids. Germline lookup yields CDR1 LGHDT and CDR2 YNNKEL (reference sequence). V dropped 4 bases and J dropped 6 bases, with 10 bases sitting between them. Sequenced by immunoSEQ multiplex PCR; TCRdb stores in-frame clones only, minus some. The table lists 310,000 or so clones, around nine tenths of them singletons. Source material: PBMCs or T cells enriched from blood (not recorded which). The chain recombines TRBV3-1 (or the pseudogene TRBV3-2) with TRBJ1-5; D is unclear. This sequence originates from a middle-aged woman who had recovered from COVID-19. The chain's CDR3 is CASSLFGAQPQHF. The CDR3 coding sequence is TGTGCCAGCAGCCTCTTTGGAGCTCAGCCCCAGCATTTT.